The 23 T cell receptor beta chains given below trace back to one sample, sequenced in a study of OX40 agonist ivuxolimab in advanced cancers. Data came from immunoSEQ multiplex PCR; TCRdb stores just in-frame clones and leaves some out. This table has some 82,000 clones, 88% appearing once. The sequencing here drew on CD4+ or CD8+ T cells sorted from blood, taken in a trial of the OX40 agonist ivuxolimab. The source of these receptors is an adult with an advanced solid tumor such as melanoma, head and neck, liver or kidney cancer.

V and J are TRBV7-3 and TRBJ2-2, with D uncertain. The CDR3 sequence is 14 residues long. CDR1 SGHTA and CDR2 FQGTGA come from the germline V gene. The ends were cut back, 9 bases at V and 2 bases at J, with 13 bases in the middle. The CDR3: CARGGQHNTGELFF. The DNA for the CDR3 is TGTGCCAGGGGTGGCCAGCATAACACCGGGGAGCTGTTTTTT.

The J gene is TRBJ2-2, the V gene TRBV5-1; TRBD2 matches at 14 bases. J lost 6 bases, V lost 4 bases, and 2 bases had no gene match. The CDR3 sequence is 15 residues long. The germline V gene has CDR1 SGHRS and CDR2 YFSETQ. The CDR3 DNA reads TGCGCCAGCAGCGGACTAGCGGGAGGCTCCGGGGAGCTGTTTTTT. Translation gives CASSGLAGGSGELFF.

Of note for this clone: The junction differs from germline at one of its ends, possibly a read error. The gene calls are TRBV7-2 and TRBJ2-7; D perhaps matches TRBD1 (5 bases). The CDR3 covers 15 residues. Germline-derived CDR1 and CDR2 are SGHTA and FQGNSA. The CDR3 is CASRLGAGPAFWQYF. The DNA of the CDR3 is TGTGCCAGCAGATTAGGGGCCGGGCCTGCATTCTGGCAGTACTTC. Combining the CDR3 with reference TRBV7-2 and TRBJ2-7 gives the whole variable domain GAGVSQSPSNKVTEKGKDVELRCDPISGHTALYWYRQSLGQGLEFLIYFQGNSAPDKSGLPSDRFSAERTGGSVSTLTIQRTQQEDSAVYLCASRLGAGPAFWQYFGPGTRLTVT.

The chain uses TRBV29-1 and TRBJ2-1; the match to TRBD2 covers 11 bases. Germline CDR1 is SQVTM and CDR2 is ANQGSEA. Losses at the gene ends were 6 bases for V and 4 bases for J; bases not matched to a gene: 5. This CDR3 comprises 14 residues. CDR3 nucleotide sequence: TGCAGCGTAGGAACTAGCGGGAGTTACAATGAGCAGTTCTTC. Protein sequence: CSVGTSGSYNEQFF.

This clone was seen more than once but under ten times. The CDR3 DNA is TGTGCCAGCAGTTCCCACGGCCGAGGGGACACTGAAGCTTTCTTT. Translating it yields CASSSHGRGDTEAFF. The chain couples TRBV28 to TRBJ1-1, with D possibly matching TRBD1 (5 bases). CDR3 length equals 15 residues. Germline CDR1 and CDR2: MDHEN and SYDVKM. V was clipped by 4 bases and J by 3 bases, with 15 bases between them. The variable domain in full, with the rest retrieved from reference TRBV28 and TRBJ1-1, is DVKVTQSSRYLVKRTGEKVFLECVQDMDHENMFWYRQDPGLGLRLIYFSYDVKMKEKGDIPEGYSVSREKKERFSLILESASTNQTSMYLCASSSHGRGDTEAFFGQGTRLTVV.

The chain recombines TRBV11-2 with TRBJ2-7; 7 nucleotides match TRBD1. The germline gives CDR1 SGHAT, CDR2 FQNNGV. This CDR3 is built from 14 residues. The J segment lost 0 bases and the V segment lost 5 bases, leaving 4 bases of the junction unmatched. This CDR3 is CASSVGQSSYEQYF. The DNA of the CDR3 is TGTGCCAGCAGCGTGGGACAGAGCTCCTACGAGCAGTACTTC.

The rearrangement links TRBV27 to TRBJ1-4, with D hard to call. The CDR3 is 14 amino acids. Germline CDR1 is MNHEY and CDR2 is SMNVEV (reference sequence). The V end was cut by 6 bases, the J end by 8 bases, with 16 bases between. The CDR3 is CASSWGGPREKLFF. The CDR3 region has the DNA TGTGCCAGCAGCTGGGGAGGCCCCAGGGAAAAACTGTTTTTT.

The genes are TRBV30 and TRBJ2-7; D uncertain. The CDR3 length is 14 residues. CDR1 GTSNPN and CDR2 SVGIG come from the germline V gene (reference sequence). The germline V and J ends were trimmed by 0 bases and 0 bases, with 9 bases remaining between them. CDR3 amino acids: CAWSVSVNSYEQYF. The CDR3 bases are TGTGCCTGGAGTGTTAGTGTCAACTCCTACGAGCAGTACTTC.

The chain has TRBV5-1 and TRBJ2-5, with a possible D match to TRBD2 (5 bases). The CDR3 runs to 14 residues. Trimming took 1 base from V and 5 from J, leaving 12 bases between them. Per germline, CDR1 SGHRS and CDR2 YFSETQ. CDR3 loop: CASSLRRMGETQYF. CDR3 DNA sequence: TGCGCCAGCAGCTTGCGGAGGATGGGGGAGACCCAGTACTTC.

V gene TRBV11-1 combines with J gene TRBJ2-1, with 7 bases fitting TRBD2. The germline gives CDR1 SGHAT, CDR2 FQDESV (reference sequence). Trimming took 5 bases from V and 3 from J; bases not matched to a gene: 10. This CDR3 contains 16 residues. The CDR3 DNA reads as TGTGCCAGCAGCACGCGACTAGCAGGGAGCTACAATGAGCAGTTCTTC. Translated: CASSTRLAGSYNEQFF.

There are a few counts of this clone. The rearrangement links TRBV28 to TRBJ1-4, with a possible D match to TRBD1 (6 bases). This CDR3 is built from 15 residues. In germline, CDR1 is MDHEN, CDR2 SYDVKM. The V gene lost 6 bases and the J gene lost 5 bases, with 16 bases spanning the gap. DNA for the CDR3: TGTGCCAGCAGAATCTCACAGGGAGGGAATGAAAAACTGTTTTTT. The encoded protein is CASRISQGGNEKLFF.

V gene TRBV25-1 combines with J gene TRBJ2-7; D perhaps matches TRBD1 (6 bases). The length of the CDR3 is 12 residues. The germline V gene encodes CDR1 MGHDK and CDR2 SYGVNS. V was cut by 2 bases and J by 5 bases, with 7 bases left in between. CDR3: CASSEQGNEQYF. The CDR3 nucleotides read TGTGCCAGCAGTGAACAGGGGAACGAGCAGTACTTC.

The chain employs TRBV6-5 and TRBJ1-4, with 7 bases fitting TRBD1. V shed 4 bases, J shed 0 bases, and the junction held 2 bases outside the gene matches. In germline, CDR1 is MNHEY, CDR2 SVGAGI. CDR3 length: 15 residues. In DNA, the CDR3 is TGTGCCAGCAGTTTAGGACAGGCAACTAATGAAAAACTGTTTTTT. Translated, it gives CASSLGQATNEKLFF.

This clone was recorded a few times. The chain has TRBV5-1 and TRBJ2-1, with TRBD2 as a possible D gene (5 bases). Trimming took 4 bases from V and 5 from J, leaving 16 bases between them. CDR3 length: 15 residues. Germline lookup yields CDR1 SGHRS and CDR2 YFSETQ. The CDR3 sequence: CASSLNSGFNNEQFF. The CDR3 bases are TGCGCCAGCAGCCTAAATTCGGGGTTCAACAATGAGCAGTTCTTC.

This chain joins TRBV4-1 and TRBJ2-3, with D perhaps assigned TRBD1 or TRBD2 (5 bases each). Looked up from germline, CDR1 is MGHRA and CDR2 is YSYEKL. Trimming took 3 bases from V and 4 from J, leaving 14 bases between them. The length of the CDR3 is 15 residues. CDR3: CASSQGPTMADTQYF. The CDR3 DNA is TGCGCCAGCAGCCAGGGACCAACGATGGCAGATACGCAGTATTTT.

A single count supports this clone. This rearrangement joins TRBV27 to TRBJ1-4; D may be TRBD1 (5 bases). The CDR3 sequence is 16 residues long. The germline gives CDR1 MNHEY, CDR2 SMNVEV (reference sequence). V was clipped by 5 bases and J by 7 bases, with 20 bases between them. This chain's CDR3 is CASSARSVPRGEKLFF. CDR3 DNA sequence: TGTGCCAGCAGTGCAAGGTCGGTCCCGAGGGGTGAAAAACTGTTTTTT. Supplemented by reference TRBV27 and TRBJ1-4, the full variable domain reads EAQVTQNPRYLITVTGKKLTVTCSQNMNHEYMSWYRQDPGLGLRQIYYSMNVEVTDKGDVPEGYKVSRKEKRNFPLILESPSPNQTSLYFCASSARSVPRGEKLFFGSGTQLSVL.

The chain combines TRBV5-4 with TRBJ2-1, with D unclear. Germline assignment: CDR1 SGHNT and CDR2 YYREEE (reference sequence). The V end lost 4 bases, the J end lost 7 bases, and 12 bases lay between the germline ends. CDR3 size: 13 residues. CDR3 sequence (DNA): TGTGCCAGCAGCCCCAACCCCTGGAATGAGCAGTTCTTC. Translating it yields CASSPNPWNEQFF. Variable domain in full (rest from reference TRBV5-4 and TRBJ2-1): ETGVTQSPTHLIKTRGQQVTLRCSSQSGHNTVSWYQQALGQGPQFIFQYYREEENGRGNFPPRFSGLQFPNYSSELNVNALELDDSALYLCASSPNPWNEQFFGPGTRLTVL.

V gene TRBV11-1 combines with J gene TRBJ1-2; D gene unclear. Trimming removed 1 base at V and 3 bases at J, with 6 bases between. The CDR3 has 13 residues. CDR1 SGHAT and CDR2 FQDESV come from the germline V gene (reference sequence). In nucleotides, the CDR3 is TGTGCCAGCAGCTTAGATTCGGACTATGGCTACACCTTC. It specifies CASSLDSDYGYTF.

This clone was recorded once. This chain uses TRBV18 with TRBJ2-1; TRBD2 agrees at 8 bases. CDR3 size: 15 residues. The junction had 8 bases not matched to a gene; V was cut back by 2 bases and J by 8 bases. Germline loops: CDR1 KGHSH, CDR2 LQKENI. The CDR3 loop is CASSPTSGSWHEQFF. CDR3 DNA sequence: TGTGCCAGCTCACCAACCAGCGGGAGTTGGCATGAGCAGTTCTTC. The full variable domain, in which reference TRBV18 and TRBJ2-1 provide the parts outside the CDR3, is NAGVMQNPRHLVRRRGQEARLRCSPMKGHSHVYWYRQLPEEGLKFMVYLQKENIIDESGMPKERFSAEFPKEGPSILRIQQVVRGDSAAYFCASSPTSGSWHEQFFGPGTRLTVL.

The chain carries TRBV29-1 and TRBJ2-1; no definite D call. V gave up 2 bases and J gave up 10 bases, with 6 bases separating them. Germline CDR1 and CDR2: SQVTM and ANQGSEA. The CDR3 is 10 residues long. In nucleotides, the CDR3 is TGCAGCGTTGAATGGTCAGAGCAGTTCTTC. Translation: CSVEWSEQFF.

The CDR3 spells CASSLVPPASGSIYEQYF. The DNA of the CDR3 is TGTGCCAGCAGCTTAGTCCCTCCGGCTAGCGGGAGCATTTACGAGCAGTACTTC. The chain uses TRBV7-2 and TRBJ2-7; 10 positions match TRBD2. The CDR3 is 18 amino acids. Germline CDR1 SGHTA, CDR2 FQGNSA. With V trimmed by 1 base and J by 4 bases, 13 bases remained unmatched.

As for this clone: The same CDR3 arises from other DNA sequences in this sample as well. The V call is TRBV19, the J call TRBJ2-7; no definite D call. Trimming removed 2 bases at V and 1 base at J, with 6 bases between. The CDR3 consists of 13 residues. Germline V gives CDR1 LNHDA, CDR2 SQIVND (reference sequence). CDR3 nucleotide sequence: TGTGCCAGTAGTATAAGGGATTCCTACGAGCAGTACTTC. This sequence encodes CASSIRDSYEQYF.

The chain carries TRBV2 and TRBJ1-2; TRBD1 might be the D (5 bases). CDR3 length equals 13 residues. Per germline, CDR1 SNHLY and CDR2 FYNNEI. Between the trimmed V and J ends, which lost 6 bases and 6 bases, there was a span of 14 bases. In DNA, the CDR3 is TGTGCCAGCAGGGGGGAACTAAGAAATGGCTACACCTTC. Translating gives CASRGELRNGYTF.